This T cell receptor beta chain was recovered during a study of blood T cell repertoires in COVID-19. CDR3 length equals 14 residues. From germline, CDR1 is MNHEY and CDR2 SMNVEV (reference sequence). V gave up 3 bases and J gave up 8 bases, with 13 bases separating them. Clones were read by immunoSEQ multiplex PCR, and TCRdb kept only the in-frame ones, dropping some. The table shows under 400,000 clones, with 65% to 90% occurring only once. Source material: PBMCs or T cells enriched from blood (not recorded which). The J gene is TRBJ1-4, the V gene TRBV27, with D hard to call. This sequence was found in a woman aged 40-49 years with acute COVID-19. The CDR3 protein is CASSFAGINEKLFF. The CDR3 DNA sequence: TGTGCCAGCAGTTTCGCGGGGATAAACGAAAAACTGTTTTTT.